This T cell receptor (beta chain) was sequenced in a study of CXCR3-negative and CXCR3-positive naive CD8 T cells. Naive CD8+ T cells had a CD45RO-CCR7+CD27+CD95- phenotype. Germline V CDR1 and CDR2: MNHEY, SVGEGT. This CDR3 contains 15 residues. 5' RACE with UMI labels generated the TRB cDNA libraries. With the 5' RACE reads reprocessed, TCRdb shows one record per CDR3 protein and no DNA. The sample has roughly 40,000 distinct CDR3 sequences; the top ten hold roughly 1.4%. This chain uses TRBV6-2 or TRBV6-3 with TRBJ2-7; TCRdb designates TRBD1, a call that cannot be tested without DNA. The clonotype originates from a human donor in good health. Some clones in this sample may be carry-over from other donors' samples. The sequenced material came from naive CXCR3- CD8+ T cells from blood. Subset described: CD45RO-CCR7+CD27+CD95- naive CD8+ T cells lacking CXCR3 (TNR3-). The CDR3: CASSFRDRASYEQYF.